This T cell receptor (beta chain) appears in the sequencing data of a study of OX40 agonist ivuxolimab in advanced cancers. The germline V gene encodes CDR1 SGHTA and CDR2 FQGNSA. This CDR3 region has 16 residues. V lost 1 base to trimming and J lost 3 bases, with 13 bases between them. Libraries were prepared by immunoSEQ multiplex PCR; TCRdb keeps only in-frame clonotypes and omits some of them. The table records around 69,000 clones, 80% to 90% of them present only once. The sequencing here drew on CD4+ or CD8+ T cells sorted from blood, taken in a trial of the OX40 agonist ivuxolimab. This chain links TRBV7-2 with TRBJ1-3; D unresolved. This receptor was taken from an adult with an advanced solid tumor such as melanoma, head and neck, liver or kidney cancer. The DNA of the CDR3 is TGTGCCAGCAGCTTAGATTCCAACTTTATTGGAAACACCATATATTTT. This translates into CASSLDSNFIGNTIYF.